This T cell receptor beta chain was recovered during a study of cytomegalovirus exposure and HLA in healthy donors (dated by TCRdb to about 2017). Background for the entire study: An earlier analysis of approximately 640 of the donors reported about 290 Gb of sequence data and some 120 million unique TCR beta sequences from roughly 200 million T cells. An early release that covered about 600 HLA-typed donors contained about 300 gigabases of sequencing data and 85 million to 100 million unique TCR sequences. Of the roughly 390 genotyped donors, approximately 80% fell in the genetic ancestry cluster associated with self-reported Caucasian donors. The study aimed to test whether signatures of past pathogen exposure could be identified by cataloging public T cell receptors. The study profiled the T cell repertoires of 500 to 800 subjects by immunosequencing and related them to cytomegalovirus serostatus. Besides the first cohort of approximately 670 subjects, a separate validation cohort made up of roughly 130 different subjects was used. High-throughput TCR immunosequencing, statistical association of individual TCRs with disease status, and machine learning were combined to predict cytomegalovirus infection status. A later analysis re-analyzed previously published TCR beta repertoires from 550 to 700 donors and added high-resolution HLA genotyping to study TCR occurrence patterns. Rather than drawing on any new phenotypic data, the later analysis identified candidate immune exposures from TCR beta sequences and the way those sequences occurred across donors. To decide whether each TCR beta V gene segment behaved as functional or pseudogenic, an earlier analysis of over 500 of the donors relied on high-throughput TCR beta sequencing. Donor age, sex, ethnicity and CMV serostatus were collected together with the repertoire data. A later genetic analysis took genome-wide SNP genotypes for about 55% of the roughly 700 donors and used that subset as a discovery cohort. All discovery cohort repertoires had been generated using a single sequencing platform. HLA typing included class I and class II loci at four-digit resolution. Typing coverage differed by locus: A, B, C, DRB1 and DQB1 were typed in roughly 620-630 donors, DQA1 in roughly 510, DPA1 in some 610, and DPB1 in around 490. A few DR-DQ haplotypes were treated as single units for association and clustering because of strong linkage in the cohort. Across 398 genotyped donors of the cohort, an average of approximately 240,000 unique TCR beta nucleotide sequences per donor were sequenced, and about a sixth of those sequences were non-productive. Results and caveats for the whole study, not just this receptor: The sequencing pipeline was judged likely to have produced a cluster of highly shared sequence variants as a technical artifact. The classifier was reported to diagnose cytomegalovirus status with high specificity and sensitivity in both the original and validation cohorts. V-gene and J-gene trimming of TCR beta chains was associated with a missense DCLRE1C variant in a later genetic analysis, and the association was replicated in an independent cohort. When HLA alleles, especially DR and DQ, strongly co-occurred, TCR associations were difficult to assign to individual alleles. Because HLA typing was missing for some donors at each locus, association tests included only the typed subset. For the cohort, immune exposure information was limited to CMV serostatus. A later analysis found that TCR association rates varied across HLA loci, with DRB1 alleles showing the most associated TCRs and HLA-C alleles the fewest. In vitro tests confirmed that a few of the cytomegalovirus-associated TCR beta chains recognize cytomegalovirus antigens. This cohort had only TCR beta chains sequenced, and the lack of alpha or paired-chain data limited which features could be detected. In the study, some 160 TCR beta chains were listed as associated with cytomegalovirus. Because counts were too low, roughly 17 rarely observed V segments, including chromosome 9 orphons, were left out of the earlier analysis of about 500 of the donors. In a later analysis, HLA-associated TCR beta chains were found to be more clonally expanded and to have lower generation probabilities than equally common non-associated chains. In a later genetic analysis, fewer N-insertions in productive TCRs were reported among donors in an Asian-associated ancestry cluster than the roughly 700-donor mean. A later analysis associated around 16,000 TCR beta sequences with specific HLA alleles at a false discovery rate of 0.05. In an earlier analysis of 587 of the donors, most TCR beta V segments were observed in productive rearrangements about 87% or about 30% of the time, broadly matching IMGT annotations. Most TCR sequences were seen in very few donors, while some public TCRs were found in many individuals. It was suggested by the authors that the approach could potentially be generalized to other disease states and immunological phenotypes. Linkage disequilibrium might explain the correlated functional status among segregating V segments, but an unknown experimental factor could not be ruled out. In a later analysis, most CMV-associated TCR beta chains were found to appear HLA-restricted, with HLA associations seemingly driven largely by CMV exposure. Because the 87-base-pair reads could not distinguish some IMGT-functional V segments, including TRBV6-2 and TRBV6-3, those segments were excluded. Roughly uniform sequencing depth across donors was assumed in presence/absence analyses, although this assumption may not hold. A further reported finding was that TCR beta sequences accurately predicted the HLA-A and HLA-B alleles for most subjects in the first cohort. Several of the top co-occurrence clusters appeared to be linked to parvovirus B19, influenza, CMV and Epstein-Barr virus, according to a later analysis.

The cohort comprised around 690 healthy bone marrow donors. All cohort members were sampled while nominally healthy, although unrecorded immune exposures were likely present. The donor was CMV seropositive and belonged to the group of 270 or so seropositive cohort members. A peripheral blood sample was provided by each donor, and peripheral blood mononuclear cells were used for TCR beta sequencing. The Qiagen DNeasy Blood Extraction Kit was used to extract genomic DNA from the blood cell samples. This clone has only a few counts. The antigen it binds to is not known. Base qualities were left out, and no much larger clone turns up one base away. From the germline V gene, CDR1 is MNHNS and CDR2 is SASEGT. Spanning cysteine to phenylalanine, the CDR3 consists of 14 amino acids. The entry retains the CDR3 DNA only, 42 bases that are in frame from base 1. The germline V and J ends show losses of 0 bases and 8 bases respectively, and no gene match explains 5 bases of the junction.

Library preparation employed the immunoSEQ multiplex PCR assay. For the multiplex PCR, a mixture combining 60 forward primers for TCR Vbeta segments and 13 reverse primers for TCR Jbeta segments was used. The CDR3 region of rearranged TCR beta genes was amplified from genomic DNA by a multiplex PCR assay. The Illumina HiSeq System was used to sequence the amplified TCR beta libraries as 87-base-pair reads. In the paper's pipeline: A later analysis tallied roughly 76 million unique TCR beta chains across the 666 repertoires, and some 10 million of those chains were shared by two or more donors. To remove PCR and sequencing errors, raw reads were error-corrected and collapsed into unique sequences using a nearest-neighbor algorithm that merged closely related sequences. V, D and J gene segments were assigned by aligning CDR3 sequences to IMGT reference sequences. For a sequence to be retained, at least a six-nucleotide match to both a V gene segment and a J gene segment was required. A rearrangement counted as productive if the CDR3 had no stop codons and remained in frame with V and J, and every other rearrangement counted as non-productive. Following IMGT convention, CDR3 was defined as the stretch from the second conserved V-encoded cysteine up to the conserved J-encoded phenylalanine. The earlier analysis of a few hundred of the donors excluded any sequence lacking an unambiguous match to a single V gene segment. In an earlier analysis of 587 of the donors, a V segment was called functional when productive rearrangements were above 56.7%, and segregating when the standard deviation between donors exceeded 5%. A statistical classification framework was built to diagnose cytomegalovirus status from the catalog of TCR beta chain sequences. A later analysis assigned V and J genes by comparing TCR nucleotide sequences with IMGT/GENE-DB human TR gene sequences. The TCRdist pipeline was used in a later analysis to assign CDR3 sequences and most-parsimonious VDJ recombination scenarios. A later analysis defined each TCR beta chain by its CDR3 amino acid sequence plus V-gene family, and excluded reads lacking a unique V-gene family. As a way to deal with suspected cross-contamination and a sequencing artifact, a later analysis dropped roughly 620 nucleotide sequences that were highly shared and had low generation probability. In a later analysis, a clonal expansion index for each public chain was calculated from normalized within-repertoire ranks of inferred template counts. In a later analysis, generation probabilities were computed using a VDJ recombination model fitted to out-of-frame rearrangements, and the results were checked against IGoR. A later analysis scored TCR-TCR, TCR-HLA and TCR-CMV co-occurrence with hypergeometric tests, applying a repertoire-size bias correction to TCR pairs. To estimate false discovery rates, a later analysis permuted the HLA or CMV assignments 20 times. In a later analysis, co-occurring TCRs were grouped using DBSCAN, with TCRdist sequence similarity added in when clustering inside HLA-allele-positive subsets. Repertoires with fewer than 30,000 or more than 120,000 public chains were left out of co-occurrence clustering, as were five repertoires with anomalous nucleotide sharing. As stored in TCRdb, this immuneACCESS dataset retains in-frame rearrangements with V and J assigned. A fraction of the clones does not appear; measured against another copy, unresolved V genes explain less than half of the discrepancy, and the remainder lacks a known reason. Clone size and the V and J calls come from that table; the DNA yielded D and trimming. This sample has more than 65,000 clones in its table, and under 85% of those were observed once. Jointly, the top ten make up about 22% of the sample.

The clonotype was recovered from a woman aged 40 to 55 in good health and CMV-seropositive. The sequencing input was PBMCs. The sequence joins TRBV6-1 to TRBJ1-2; 8 nucleotides in the junction match TRBD1. The DNA sequence follows: TGTGCCAGCAGTGAAGCATTGACAGGGGTCGGCTACACCTTC. It codes for CASSEALTGVGYTF.